Below are 14 T cell receptor beta chains sequenced from a single sample in a study of cytomegalovirus exposure and HLA in healthy donors. The study ran its PCR with 60 Vbeta and 13 Jbeta primers. Repertoires were generated with immunoSEQ multiplex PCR, while TCRdb's copy carries only in-frame clones and drops some. Of about 120,000 clones listed, over 70% are singletons. Sequencing was done on a sample of PBMCs. Receptors were obtained from a young woman in good health and CMV-seronegative.

V gene TRBV6-5 combines with J gene TRBJ2-7; the D gene is possibly TRBD2 (6 bases). V gave up 0 bases and J gave up 5 bases, with 14 bases separating them. CDR3 length: 15 residues. Germline V gene data show CDR1 as MNHEY and CDR2 as SVGAGI. Here the CDR3 reads CASSYSRGREHEQYF. DNA of the CDR3: TGTGCCAGCAGTTACTCAAGGGGCCGGGAGCACGAGCAGTACTTC.

Only one count was recorded for this clone. The rearrangement uses TRBV6-6 and TRBJ1-2, with 8 bases that match TRBD1. CDR1 MNHNY and CDR2 SVGAGI come from the germline V gene (reference sequence). V shed 6 bases, J shed 8 bases, and the junction held 8 bases outside the gene matches. The CDR3 extends over 13 amino acids. The CDR3 DNA sequence: TGTGCCAGCAGCCAAGACAGGGGCGCGGGCTACACCTTC. Translated, it gives CASSQDRGAGYTF.

This clone has a single count. The chain recombines TRBV29-1 with TRBJ1-1; D perhaps matches TRBD1 (5 bases). CDR1 and CDR2 from the germline V gene are SQVTM and ANQGSEA. The ends were cut back, 6 bases at V and 1 base at J, with 15 bases in the middle. The CDR3 totals 14 residues. For the CDR3, the DNA is TGCAGCGTGTGGCGGGACGCTAGGAACACTGAAGCTTTCTTT. Its translation is CSVWRDARNTEAFF.

CDR3 residues: CASSEGQSHEQYF. The CDR3 DNA is TGCGCCAGCAGTGAGGGGCAGTCCCACGAGCAGTACTTC. The chain recombines TRBV10-1 with TRBJ2-7; D not resolved. Trimming cost V 2 bases and J 5 bases, with 10 bases left between them. The germline gives CDR1 WNHNN, CDR2 SYGVQD (reference sequence). The CDR3 spans 13 residues.

The V call is TRBV19, the J call TRBJ2-3; 7 positions agree with TRBD1. V shed 4 bases and J 0 bases; nucleotides not matched to a gene: 4. Germline CDR1 LNHDA, CDR2 SQIVND (reference sequence). CDR3 length: 15 residues. CDR3 loop: CASSTWDSSTDTQYF. Here the CDR3 DNA reads TGTGCCAGTAGTACGTGGGACAGTAGCACAGATACGCAGTATTTT.

In its sample, this clone was seen once. The genes are TRBV18 and TRBJ1-1, with D possibly TRBD1 on 5 matching bases. This CDR3 spans 15 amino acids. V was shortened by 4 bases and J by 4 bases, with 16 bases between the two germline ends. Germline CDR1 KGHSH, CDR2 LQKENI. The CDR3 sequence: CASSQSRDLSTEAFF. Here the CDR3 DNA reads TGTGCCAGCTCACAGTCCAGGGATCTGTCCACTGAAGCTTTCTTT.

The CDR3: CATRRQGGTEAFF. In DNA form, the CDR3 reads TGTGCCACACGGAGACAGGGGGGCACTGAAGCTTTCTTT. The gene calls are TRBV7-2 and TRBJ1-1, with TRBD1 matching 9 bases. Trimming took 10 bases from V and 4 from J; bases not matched to a gene: 7. This CDR3 is built from 13 residues. The V gene's germline CDR1 is SGHTA and CDR2 FQGNSA. Variable domain in full (rest from reference TRBV7-2 and TRBJ1-1): GAGVSQSPSNKVTEKGKDVELRCDPISGHTALYWYRQSLGQGLEFLIYFQGNSAPDKSGLPSDRFSAERTGGSVSTLTIQRTQQEDSAVYLCATRRQGGTEAFFGQGTRLTVV.

V usage is TRBV7-3 and J usage is TRBJ1-1, with D unclear. The CDR3 runs 15 residues. The V and J ends lost 4 bases and 4 bases respectively, with 16 bases between them. Germline CDR1 and CDR2: SGHTA and FQGTGA. The CDR3 bases are TGTGCCAGCAGCTCCTTCGGTGGGCCGATCACTGAAGCTTTCTTT. Its protein is CASSSFGGPITEAFF.

The chain couples TRBV10-1 to TRBJ2-7; D remains unclear. The CDR3 runs 12 residues. In germline, CDR1 is WNHNN, CDR2 SYGVQD (reference sequence). V was shortened by 5 bases and J by 0 bases, with 5 bases between the two germline ends. The chain's CDR3 is CASSRSSYEQYF. The CDR3 region has the DNA TGCGCCAGCAGTCGGAGCTCCTACGAGCAGTACTTC.

The gene calls are TRBV19 and TRBJ2-1, with 10 bases aligning to TRBD1. The J segment lost 4 bases and the V segment lost 6 bases, leaving 9 bases of the junction unmatched. The germline V gene encodes CDR1 LNHDA and CDR2 SQIVND (reference sequence). The CDR3 covers 16 residues. CDR3 sequence: CASRPSPGQGYNEQFF. The CDR3 DNA reads TGTGCCAGTAGACCCTCCCCGGGACAGGGGTACAATGAGCAGTTCTTC.

The chain recombines TRBV5-1 with TRBJ2-7; tentatively, D is TRBD2 (5 bases). Germline V gene data show CDR1 as SGHRS and CDR2 as YFSETQ. Trimming cost V 0 bases and J 3 bases, with 10 bases left between them. There are 14 residues in the CDR3. The CDR3 spells CASSLAAGNYEQYF. CDR3 sequence (DNA): TGCGCCAGCAGCTTGGCCGCGGGTAACTACGAGCAGTACTTC.

This clone was recorded a few times. This chain links TRBV4-2 with TRBJ2-3, with D possibly TRBD2 on 5 matching bases. This CDR3 is 13 amino acids long. The germline CDR1 and CDR2 sequences are LGHNA and YNFKEQ. V lost 5 bases and J lost 8, with 14 bases in between. The CDR3 sequence: CASSGSPEGTQYF. The CDR3 nucleotides are TGTGCCAGCAGCGGGAGCCCCGAAGGTACGCAGTATTTT.

The gene calls are TRBV20-1 and TRBJ2-7, with D uncertain. V was shortened by 7 bases and J by 0 bases, with 7 bases between the two germline ends. The CDR3 loop spans 11 amino acids. Per germline, CDR1 DFQATT and CDR2 SNEGSKA (reference sequence). This chain's CDR3 is CSVGGSYEQYF. CDR3 coding DNA: TGCAGTGTTGGCGGCTCCTACGAGCAGTACTTC.

As DNA, the CDR3 is TGTGCCTGGAGTCGGGGCGGGGGAGGAGGGACTGAAGCTTTCTTT. The encoded protein is CAWSRGGGGGTEAFF. The chain is built from TRBV30 and TRBJ1-1, with TRBD1 as a possible D gene (5 bases). The CDR3 is 15 residues long. In germline, CDR1 is GTSNPN, CDR2 SVGIG (reference sequence). Between the trimmed V and J ends, which lost 2 bases and 5 bases, there was a span of 18 bases.